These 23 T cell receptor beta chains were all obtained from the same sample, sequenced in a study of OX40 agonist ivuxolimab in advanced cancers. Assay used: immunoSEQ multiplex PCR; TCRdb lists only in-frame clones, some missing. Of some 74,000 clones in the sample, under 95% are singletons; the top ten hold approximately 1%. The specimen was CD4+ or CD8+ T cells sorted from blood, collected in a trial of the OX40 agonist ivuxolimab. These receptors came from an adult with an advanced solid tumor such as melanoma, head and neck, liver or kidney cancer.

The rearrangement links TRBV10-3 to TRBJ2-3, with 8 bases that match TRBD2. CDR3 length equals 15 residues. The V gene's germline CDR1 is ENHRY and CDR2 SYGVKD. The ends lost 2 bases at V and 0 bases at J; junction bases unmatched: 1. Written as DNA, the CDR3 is TGTGCCATCAGTGAGGGCGGGAGGAGCACAGATACGCAGTATTTT. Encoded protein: CAISEGGRSTDTQYF.

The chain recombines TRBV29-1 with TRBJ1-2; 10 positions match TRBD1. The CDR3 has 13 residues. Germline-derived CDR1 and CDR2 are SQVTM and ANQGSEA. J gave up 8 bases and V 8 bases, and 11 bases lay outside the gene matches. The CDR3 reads CSLSGTGERGYTF. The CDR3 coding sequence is TGCAGCCTATCCGGGACAGGGGAGAGAGGCTACACCTTC.

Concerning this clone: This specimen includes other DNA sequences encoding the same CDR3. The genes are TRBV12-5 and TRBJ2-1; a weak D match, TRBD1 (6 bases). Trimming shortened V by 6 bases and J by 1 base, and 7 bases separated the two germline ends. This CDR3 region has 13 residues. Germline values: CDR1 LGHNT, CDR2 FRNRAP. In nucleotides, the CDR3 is TGTGCTAGTGGCACAGGGTCCTACAATGAGCAGTTCTTC. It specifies CASGTGSYNEQFF.

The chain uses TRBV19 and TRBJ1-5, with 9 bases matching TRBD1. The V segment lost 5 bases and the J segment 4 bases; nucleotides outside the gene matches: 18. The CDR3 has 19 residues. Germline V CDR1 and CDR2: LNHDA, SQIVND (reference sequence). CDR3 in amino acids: CASSLGQGPGTGLNQPQHF. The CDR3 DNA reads TGTGCCAGTAGTCTAGGTCAAGGACCCGGGACAGGGTTAAATCAGCCCCAGCATTTT.

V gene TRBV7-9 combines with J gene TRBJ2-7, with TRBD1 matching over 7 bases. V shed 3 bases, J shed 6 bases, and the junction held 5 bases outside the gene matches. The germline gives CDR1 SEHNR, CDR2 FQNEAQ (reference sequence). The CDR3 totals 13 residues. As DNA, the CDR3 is TGTGCCAGCAGCTTTCGACAGGGCAGCGAGCAGTACTTC. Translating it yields CASSFRQGSEQYF.

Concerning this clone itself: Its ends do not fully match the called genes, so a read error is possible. The CDR3 nucleotides read TGTGCTAGCAGCCCTGGGACTGGAAACACCATATATTTT. Its protein is CASSPGTGNTIYF. This chain connects TRBV7-7 to TRBJ1-3; no clear D gene. This CDR3 comprises 13 residues. In germline, CDR1 is SSHAT, CDR2 FNYEAQ (reference sequence).

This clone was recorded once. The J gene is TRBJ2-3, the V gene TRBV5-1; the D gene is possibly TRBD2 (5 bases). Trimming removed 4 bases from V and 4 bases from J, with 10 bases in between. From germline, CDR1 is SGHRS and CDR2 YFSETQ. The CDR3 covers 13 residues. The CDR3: CASSAMEADTQYF. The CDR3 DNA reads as TGCGCCAGCAGCGCAATGGAGGCAGATACGCAGTATTTT.

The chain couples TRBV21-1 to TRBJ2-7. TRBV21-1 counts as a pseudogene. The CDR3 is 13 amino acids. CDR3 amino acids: CASSKVDLYEQYF. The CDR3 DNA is TGTGCCAGCAGCAAAGTGGACCTCTACGAGCAGTACTTC.

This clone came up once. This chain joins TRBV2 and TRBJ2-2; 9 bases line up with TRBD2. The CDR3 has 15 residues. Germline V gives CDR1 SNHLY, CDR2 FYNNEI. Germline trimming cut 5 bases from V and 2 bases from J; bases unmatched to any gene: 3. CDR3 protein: CASSNSGGNTGELFF. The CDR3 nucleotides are TGTGCCAGCAGTAATAGCGGGGGTAACACCGGGGAGCTGTTTTTT.

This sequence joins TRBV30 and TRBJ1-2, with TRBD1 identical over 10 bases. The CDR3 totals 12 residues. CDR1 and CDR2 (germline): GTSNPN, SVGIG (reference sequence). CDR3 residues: CAATGGGYGYTF. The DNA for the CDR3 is TGTGCTGCGACAGGGGGCGGTTATGGCTACACCTTC.

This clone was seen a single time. CDR3 sequence (DNA): TGTGCCAGCAGTCGGGGCGCGGGCAATCAGCCCCAGCATTTT. This codes for CASSRGAGNQPQHF. The genes are TRBV6-6 and TRBJ1-5; D is possibly TRBD1 (5 bases). Deletions cut 5 bases from V and 2 bases from J, with 10 bases between. Germline loops: CDR1 MNHNY, CDR2 SVGAGI (reference sequence). The CDR3 loop spans 14 amino acids.

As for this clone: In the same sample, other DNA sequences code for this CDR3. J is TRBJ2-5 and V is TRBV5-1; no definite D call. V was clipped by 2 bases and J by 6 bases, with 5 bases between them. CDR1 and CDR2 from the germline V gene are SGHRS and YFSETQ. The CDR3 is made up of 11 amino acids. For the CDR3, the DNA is TGCGCCAGCAGCTTCGACAAGACCCAGTACTTC. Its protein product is CASSFDKTQYF.

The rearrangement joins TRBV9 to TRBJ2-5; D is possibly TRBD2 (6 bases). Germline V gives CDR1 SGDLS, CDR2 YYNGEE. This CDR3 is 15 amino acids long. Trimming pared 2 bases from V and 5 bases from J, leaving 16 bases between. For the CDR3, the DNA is TGTGCCAGCAGCGTCCGGGACTTCAACGTGGAGACCCAGTACTTC. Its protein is CASSVRDFNVETQYF.

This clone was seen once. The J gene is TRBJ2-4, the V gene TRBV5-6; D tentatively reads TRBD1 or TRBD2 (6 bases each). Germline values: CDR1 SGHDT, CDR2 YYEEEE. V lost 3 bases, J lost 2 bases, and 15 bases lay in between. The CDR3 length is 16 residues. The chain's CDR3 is CASSYWGAWSKNIQYF. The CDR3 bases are TGTGCCAGCAGCTATTGGGGGGCTTGGTCCAAAAACATTCAGTACTTC.

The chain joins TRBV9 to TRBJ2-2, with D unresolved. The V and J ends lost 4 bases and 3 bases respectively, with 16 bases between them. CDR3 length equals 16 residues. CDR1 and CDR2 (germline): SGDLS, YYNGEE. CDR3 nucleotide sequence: TGTGCCAGCAGCCTAGAACCCCTCGCGGACACCGGGGAGCTGTTTTTT. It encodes CASSLEPLADTGELFF.

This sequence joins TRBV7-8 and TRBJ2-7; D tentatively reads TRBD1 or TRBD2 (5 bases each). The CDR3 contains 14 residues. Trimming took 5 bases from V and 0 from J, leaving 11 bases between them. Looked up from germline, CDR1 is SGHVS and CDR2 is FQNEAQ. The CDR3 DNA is TGTGCCAGCAGCCCAAGGGACGGCTCCTACGAGCAGTACTTC. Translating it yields CASSPRDGSYEQYF.

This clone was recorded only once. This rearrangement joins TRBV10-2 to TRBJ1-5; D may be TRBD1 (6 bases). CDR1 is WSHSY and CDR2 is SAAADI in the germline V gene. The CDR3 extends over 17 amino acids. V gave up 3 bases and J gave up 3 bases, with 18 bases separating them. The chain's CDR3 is CASSEALTGPSNQPQHF. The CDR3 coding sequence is TGCGCCAGCAGTGAAGCGTTGACAGGTCCTTCCAATCAGCCCCAGCATTTT.

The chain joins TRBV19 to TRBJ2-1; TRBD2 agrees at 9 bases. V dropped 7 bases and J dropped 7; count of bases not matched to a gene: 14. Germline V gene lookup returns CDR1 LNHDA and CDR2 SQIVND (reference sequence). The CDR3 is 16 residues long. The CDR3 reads CASKERREGRRNEQFF. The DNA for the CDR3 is TGTGCCAGTAAGGAAAGGCGGGAGGGCCGGAGGAATGAGCAGTTCTTC.

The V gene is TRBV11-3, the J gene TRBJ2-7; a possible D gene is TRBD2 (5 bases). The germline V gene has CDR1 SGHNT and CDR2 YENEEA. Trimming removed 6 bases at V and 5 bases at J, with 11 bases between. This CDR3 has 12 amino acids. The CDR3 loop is CASRGGSHEQYF. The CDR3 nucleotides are TGTGCCAGCAGAGGTGGGAGTCACGAGCAGTACTTC.

The CDR3 nucleotides read TGTGCCAGCAGCGTAAACCCCACCGGGGAGCTGTTTTTT. Its translation is CASSVNPTGELFF. The V and J genes are TRBV9 and TRBJ2-2; D unresolved. V lost 1 base and J lost 4, with 5 bases in between. Per germline, CDR1 SGDLS and CDR2 YYNGEE. The CDR3 is 13 residues long. Filled out from reference TRBV9 and TRBJ2-2, the complete variable domain reads DSGVTQTPKHLITATGQRVTLRCSPRSGDLSVYWYQQSLDQGLQFLIQYYNGEERAKGNILERFSAQQFPDLHSELNLSSLELGDSALYFCASSVNPTGELFFGEGSRLTVL.

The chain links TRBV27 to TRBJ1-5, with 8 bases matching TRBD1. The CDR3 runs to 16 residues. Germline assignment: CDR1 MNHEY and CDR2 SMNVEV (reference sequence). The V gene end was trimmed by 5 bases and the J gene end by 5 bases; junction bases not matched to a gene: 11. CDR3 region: CASSADRGKGDQPQHF. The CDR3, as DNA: TGTGCCAGCAGTGCCGACAGGGGAAAGGGCGATCAGCCCCAGCATTTT.

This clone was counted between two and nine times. The CDR3 protein is CASSVAATNTDTQYF. As DNA, the CDR3 is TGTGCCAGCAGCGTAGCTGCGACTAACACAGATACGCAGTATTTT. V is TRBV9 and J is TRBJ2-3, with a tentative D call TRBD2 (5 bases). The germline gives CDR1 SGDLS, CDR2 YYNGEE. This CDR3 has 15 residues. Trimming removed 0 bases from V and 2 bases from J, with 10 bases in between.

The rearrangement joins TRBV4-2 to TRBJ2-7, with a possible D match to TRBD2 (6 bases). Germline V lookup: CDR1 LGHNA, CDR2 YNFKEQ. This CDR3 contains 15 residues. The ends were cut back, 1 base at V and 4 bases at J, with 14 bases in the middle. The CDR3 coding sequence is TGTGCCAGCAGCCAAGTTCTCGGGAGAACTTACGAGCAGTACTTC. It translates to CASSQVLGRTYEQYF.